This record covers a single TCR beta chain. Its antigen is still unknown. Repertoires were generated with immunoSEQ multiplex PCR, while TCRdb's copy carries only in-frame clones and drops some. The table records some 78,000 clones, about 88% of them present only once. The source of the sample is a study of radiation and T cells in renal cell carcinoma. Time point indicated: blood 4 weeks post-SBRT, at nephrectomy. Specified treatment: 15 Gy SBRT to primary tumor, nephrectomy 4 weeks later. Nephrectomy followed 15 Gy stereotactic body radiation by 4 weeks. The tumor was a clear cell renal cell carcinoma. Points from the study as a whole: From baseline, blood top tumor clonotypes peaked at 2 weeks post-radiation.

Germline values: CDR1 SGHDT, CDR2 YYEEEE. The CDR3 length is 13 residues. Trimming cost V 5 bases and J 1 base, with 9 bases left between them. The sequence derives from a woman between 70 and 85 years old with renal cell carcinoma. The chain is built from TRBV5-6 and TRBJ1-1; no reliable D call. The source was blood, collected from a patient whose treatment included radiotherapy and nephrectomy. CDR3 amino acids: CASSPWGNTEAFF. In DNA form, the CDR3 reads TGTGCCAGCAGTCCATGGGGGAACACTGAAGCTTTCTTT.